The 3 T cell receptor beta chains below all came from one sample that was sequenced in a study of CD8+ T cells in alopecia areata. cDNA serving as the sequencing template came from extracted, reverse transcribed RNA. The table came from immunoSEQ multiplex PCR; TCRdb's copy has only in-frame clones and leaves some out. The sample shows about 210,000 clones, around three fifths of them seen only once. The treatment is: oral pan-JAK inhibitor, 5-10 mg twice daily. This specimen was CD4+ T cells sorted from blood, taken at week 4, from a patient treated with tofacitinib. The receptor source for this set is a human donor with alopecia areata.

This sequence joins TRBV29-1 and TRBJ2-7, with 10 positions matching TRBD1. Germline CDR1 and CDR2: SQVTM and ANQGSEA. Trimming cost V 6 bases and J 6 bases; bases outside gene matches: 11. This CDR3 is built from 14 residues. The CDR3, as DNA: TGCAGCGTCGCCAGAGGGACAGGGGAGTTCGAGCAGTACTTC. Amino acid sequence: CSVARGTGEFEQYF.

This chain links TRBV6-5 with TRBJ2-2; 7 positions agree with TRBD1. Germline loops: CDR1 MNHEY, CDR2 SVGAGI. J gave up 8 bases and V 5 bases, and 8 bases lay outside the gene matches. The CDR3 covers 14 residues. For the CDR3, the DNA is TGTGCCAGCAGTCCCACAGGGGCTACGGGGGAGCTGTTTTTT. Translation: CASSPTGATGELFF.

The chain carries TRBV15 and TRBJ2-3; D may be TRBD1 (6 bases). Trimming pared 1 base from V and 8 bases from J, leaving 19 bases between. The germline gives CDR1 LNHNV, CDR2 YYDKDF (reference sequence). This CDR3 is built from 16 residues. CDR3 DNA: TGTGCCACCAGCAGAGTTCGGGACACCTCGGGGAGTACGCAGTATTTT. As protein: CATSRVRDTSGSTQYF.